What follows describes a single TCR beta chain. The target antigen is unknown. This record comes from a study of T-cell reconstitution after alpha-beta-depleted transplantation in children. The V end was cut by 2 bases, the J end by 0 bases, with 8 bases between. Per the germline V gene, CDR1 is GTSNPN and CDR2 is SVGIG (reference sequence). The length of the CDR3 is 14 residues. General observations from the study: Several patients had high TCRbeta diversity at day 60; it came from surviving recipient T cells and thymic progenitors. After transplant, at about two months, alpha-beta T cells were reportedly derived from several hundred expanded graft clones. Newly generated T cells supplied most T-cell counts and diversity one year post-transplant.

Preparing the TCRbeta library involved the use of unique molecular identifiers. TCRdb processed the PCR reads anew with MiXCR; each CDR3 protein has one entry. This sample has 15,000 or so distinct CDR3 sequences, with roughly 4.7% found just once. Material: PBMCs, obtained before TCRalphabeta/CD19-depleted stem cell transplant. V and J are TRBV30 and TRBJ1-5; D gene unclear. The TCR comes from a boy under 18 with acute lymphoblastic leukemia, due to receive a stem cell transplant. The CDR3 reads CAWSSAFSNQPQHF. The CDR3 DNA is TGTGCCTGGAGTTCCGCCTTTAGCAATCAGCCCCAGCATTTT.